There are many counts of the clone carrying this T cell receptor beta chain. Its antigen is still unknown. Germline CDR1 SGDLS, CDR2 YYNGEE. CDR3 length: 15 residues. V shed 0 bases and J shed 5 bases, with 14 bases lying between them. Researchers built TCR beta libraries using quantitative 5'-RACE with molecular barcodes. In TCRdb, the 5' RACE reads were re-called with MiXCR into one record per CDR3 protein. This repertoire shows some 240,000 distinct CDR3 sequences, 20% to 30% found once; its top ten account for 0.5% to 0.75%. This entry belongs to a study of CD8 T cells in ankylosing spondylitis. Study observations and caveats: Typical of ankylosing spondylitis blood, it appeared, was a TCR beta motif of eight highly homologous variants.

The chain uses TRBV9 and TRBJ1-2, with D hard to call. The source material was blood, either unsorted or a sorted T cell fraction (not recorded which). The receptor was isolated from a male donor with ankylosing spondylitis or in good health (not recorded which). Here the CDR3 reads CASSVGSAPGYGYTF. The CDR3 coding sequence is TGTGCCAGCAGCGTAGGGTCGGCTCCCGGTTATGGCTACACCTTC.